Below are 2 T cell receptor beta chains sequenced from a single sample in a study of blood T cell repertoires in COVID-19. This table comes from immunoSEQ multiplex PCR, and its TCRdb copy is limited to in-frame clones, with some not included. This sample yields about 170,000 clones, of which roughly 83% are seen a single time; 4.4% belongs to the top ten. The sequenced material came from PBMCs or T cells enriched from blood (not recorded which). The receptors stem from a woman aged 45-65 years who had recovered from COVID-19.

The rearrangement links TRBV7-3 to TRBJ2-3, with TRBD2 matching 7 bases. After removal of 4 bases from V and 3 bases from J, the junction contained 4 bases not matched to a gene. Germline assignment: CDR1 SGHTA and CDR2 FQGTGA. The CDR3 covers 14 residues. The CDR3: CASSSGGGTDTQYF. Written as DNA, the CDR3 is TGTGCCAGCAGCTCCGGCGGGGGAACAGATACGCAGTATTTT.

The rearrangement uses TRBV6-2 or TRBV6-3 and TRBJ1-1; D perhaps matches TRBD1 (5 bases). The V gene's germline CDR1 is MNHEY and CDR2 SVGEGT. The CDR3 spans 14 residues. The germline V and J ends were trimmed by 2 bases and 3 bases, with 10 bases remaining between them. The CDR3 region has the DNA TGTGCCAGCAGTTACCGGCAGGGTGACACTGAAGCTTTCTTT. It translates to CASSYRQGDTEAFF.